Listed here are 3 T cell receptor beta chains from one sample, sequenced in a study of human T cells and chemical hapten exposure. TCRdb ran MiXCR on the RACE reads and lists one entry per CDR3 protein. The sample carries 50,000 to 65,000 distinct CDR3 sequences, roughly 12% recorded once. Time point reported: pre-sensitization, week 0. The treatment: therapeutic diphenylcyclopropenone sensitization with weekly scalp DPC. The source was whole blood, collected in connection with sensitization to the hapten diphenylcyclopropenone (DPC). These receptors all stem from a woman between 40 and 55 years old with alopecia areata. Some clones in this sample may be carry-over from other donors' samples.

This clonotype has at least ten counts. This chain connects TRBV6-1 to TRBJ2-1; D unclear. This CDR3 comprises 14 residues. The V gene's germline CDR1 is MNHNS and CDR2 SASEGT. V was pared by 6 bases and J by 5 bases, with 14 bases between. In DNA, the CDR3 is TGTGCCAGCAGGCCGCCTTCTCTCAACAATGAGCAGTTCTTC. This translates into CASRPPSLNNEQFF.

The chain employs TRBV6-2 or TRBV6-3 and TRBJ2-1; 9 bases map to TRBD2. Trimming took 8 bases from V and 4 from J; bases not matched to a gene: 6. Germline values: CDR1 MNHEY, CDR2 SVGEGT. The CDR3 length is 14 residues. The CDR3 region is CASDWREGYNEQFF. DNA of the CDR3: TGTGCCAGCGACTGGCGGGAGGGTTACAATGAGCAGTTCTTC.

This clonotype was seen more than once but under ten times. The chain employs TRBV11-1 and TRBJ2-1; D is ambiguous. V was cut by 5 bases and J by 3 bases, with 11 bases left in between. The CDR3 loop spans 14 amino acids. Germline-derived CDR1 and CDR2 are SGHAT and FQDESV (reference sequence). In nucleotides, the CDR3 is TGTGCCAGCAGCCCTTATGTCCTCTACAATGAGCAGTTCTTC. This codes for CASSPYVLYNEQFF.